This TCR beta chain was captured in a study of CD8+CD57+ T cells in acquired aplastic anemia. This clonotype has only a few counts. Trimming removed 2 bases at V and 9 bases at J, with 13 bases between. Germline lookup yields CDR1 MNHEY and CDR2 SVGEGT. This CDR3 comprises 14 residues. The use of genomic DNA as template underpinned the TCR beta VDJ and CDR3 profiling. TCRdb re-called the reads with MiXCR, one entry per CDR3 protein. The data contain 400,000 to 450,000 distinct CDR3 sequences, approximately 70% of them singletons. This chain joins TRBV6-2 or TRBV6-3 and TRBJ2-2; maybe TRBD1 (6 bases). Sequenced material: sorted CD4+, CD8+, or CD8+CD57+ T cells (not recorded which) from PBMCs. The receptor's source is a human donor in good health, serving as a control. The CDR3 DNA reads TGTGCCAGCAGTTACCCCGGACAGCCTAGGGAGCTGTTTTTT. Amino acids: CASSYPGQPRELFF.